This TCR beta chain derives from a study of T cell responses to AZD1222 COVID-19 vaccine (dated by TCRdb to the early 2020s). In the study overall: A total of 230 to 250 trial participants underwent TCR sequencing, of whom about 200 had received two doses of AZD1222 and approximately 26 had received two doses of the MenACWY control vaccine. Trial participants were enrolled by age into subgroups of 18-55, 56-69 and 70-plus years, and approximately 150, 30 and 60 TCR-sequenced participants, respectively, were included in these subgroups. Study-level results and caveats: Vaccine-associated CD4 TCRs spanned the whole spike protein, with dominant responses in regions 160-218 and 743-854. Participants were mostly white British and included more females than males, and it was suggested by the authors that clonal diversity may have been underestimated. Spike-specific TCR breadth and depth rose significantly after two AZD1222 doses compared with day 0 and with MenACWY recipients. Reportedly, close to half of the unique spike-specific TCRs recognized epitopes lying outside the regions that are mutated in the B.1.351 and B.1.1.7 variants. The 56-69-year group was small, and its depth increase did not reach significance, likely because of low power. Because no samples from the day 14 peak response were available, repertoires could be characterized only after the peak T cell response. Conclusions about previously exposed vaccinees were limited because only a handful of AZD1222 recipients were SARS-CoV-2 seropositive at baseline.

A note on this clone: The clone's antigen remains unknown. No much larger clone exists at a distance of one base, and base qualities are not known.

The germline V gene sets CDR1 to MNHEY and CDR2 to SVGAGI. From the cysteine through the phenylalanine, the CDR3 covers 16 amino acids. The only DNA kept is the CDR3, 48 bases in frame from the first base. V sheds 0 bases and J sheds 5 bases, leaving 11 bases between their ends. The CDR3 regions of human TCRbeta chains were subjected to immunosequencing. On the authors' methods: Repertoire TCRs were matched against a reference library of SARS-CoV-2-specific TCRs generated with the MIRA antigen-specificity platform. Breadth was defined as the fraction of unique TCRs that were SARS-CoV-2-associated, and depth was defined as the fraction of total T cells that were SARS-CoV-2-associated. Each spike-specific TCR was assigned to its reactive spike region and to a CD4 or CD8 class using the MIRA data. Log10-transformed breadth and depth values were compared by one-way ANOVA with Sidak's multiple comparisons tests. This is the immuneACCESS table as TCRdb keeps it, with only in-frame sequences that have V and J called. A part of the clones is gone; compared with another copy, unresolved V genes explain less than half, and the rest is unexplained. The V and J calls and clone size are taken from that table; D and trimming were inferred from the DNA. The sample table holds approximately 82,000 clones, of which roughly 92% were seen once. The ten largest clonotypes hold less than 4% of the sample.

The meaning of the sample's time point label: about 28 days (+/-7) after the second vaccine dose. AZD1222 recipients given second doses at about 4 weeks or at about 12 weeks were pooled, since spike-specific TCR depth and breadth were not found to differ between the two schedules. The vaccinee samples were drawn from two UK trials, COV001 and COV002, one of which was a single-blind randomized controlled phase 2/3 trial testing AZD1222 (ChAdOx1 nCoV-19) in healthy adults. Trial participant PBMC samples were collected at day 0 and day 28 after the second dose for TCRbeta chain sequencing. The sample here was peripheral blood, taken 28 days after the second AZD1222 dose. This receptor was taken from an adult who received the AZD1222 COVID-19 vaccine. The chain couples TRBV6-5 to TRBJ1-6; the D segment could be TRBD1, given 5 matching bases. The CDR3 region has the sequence CASSYSFGGDNSPLHF. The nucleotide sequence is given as TGTGCCAGCAGTTACTCGTTCGGGGGAGATAATTCACCCCTCCACTTT.